The 7 T cell receptor beta chains listed next were all sequenced from one sample in a study of T cells in Graves' hyperthyroidism and ophthalmopathy. It was RNA transcripts that yielded the amplified TCR beta CDR3 regions. RT-PCR in the first round (using the HTBI primer set) targeted the TCR CDR3. TCRdb re-called the multiplex PCR reads through MiXCR, storing one row per CDR3 protein. The sample lists 550,000 to 700,000 distinct CDR3 sequences, 40% to 55% seen once, with roughly 20% in the top ten. Source material: peripheral blood or thyroid tissue (not recorded which). Source of these receptors: an adult woman with Graves' disease, either hyperthyroidism or ophthalmopathy (not recorded which).

This chain connects TRBV6-5 to TRBJ1-5; TRBD1 matches at 8 bases. The J segment lost 1 base and the V segment lost 6 bases, leaving 11 bases of the junction unmatched. The germline V gene has CDR1 MNHEY and CDR2 SVGAGI. This CDR3 region has 17 residues. The CDR3 DNA reads as TGTGCCAGCAGCTCCGGGACAGGCTTTCGGAGCAATCAGCCCCAGCATTTT. It codes for CASSSGTGFRSNQPQHF.

The genes are TRBV20-1 and TRBJ1-1, with 10 bases matching TRBD1. The V gene end was trimmed by 6 bases and the J gene end by 1 base; junction bases not matched to a gene: 8. Germline V gene lookup returns CDR1 DFQATT and CDR2 SNEGSKA (reference sequence). This CDR3 comprises 15 residues. DNA of the CDR3: TGCAGTGCAGCCGGGACAGGGGCGACGAACACTGAAGCTTTCTTT. This sequence encodes CSAAGTGATNTEAFF.

V and J are TRBV28 and TRBJ2-7; D is perhaps TRBD1 (7 bases). This CDR3 is built from 12 residues. The germline V and J ends were trimmed by 8 bases and 7 bases, with 15 bases remaining between them. The V gene's germline CDR1 is MDHEN and CDR2 SYDVKM. This CDR3 is CASVQGGREQYF. The CDR3, as DNA: TGTGCCAGCGTCCAGGGGGGCAGGGAGCAGTACTTC.

This clonotype was counted at least ten times. The rearrangement links TRBV27 to TRBJ1-2, with D maybe TRBD1 (6 bases). The ends were cut back, 6 bases at V and 3 bases at J, with 14 bases in the middle. Germline-derived CDR1 and CDR2 are MNHEY and SMNVEV (reference sequence). This CDR3 has 14 residues. The chain's CDR3 is CASSPLDSYYGYTF. For the CDR3, the DNA is TGTGCCAGCAGCCCCCTGGACAGCTACTATGGCTACACCTTC.

At least ten counts were recorded for this clonotype. The rearrangement joins TRBV14 to TRBJ1-4; D gene uncertain. The V end lost 2 bases, the J end lost 1 base, and 14 bases lay between the germline ends. The CDR3 covers 17 residues. CDR1 is SGHDN, CDR2 FVKESK, per germline. The CDR3 sequence: CASSQRASRVTNEKLFF. Written as DNA, the CDR3 is TGTGCCAGCAGCCAACGCGCATCAAGAGTAACTAATGAAAAACTGTTTTTT.

The rearrangement uses TRBV10-2 and TRBJ2-7, with unresolved D. The V and J ends lost 2 bases and 2 bases respectively, with 7 bases between them. The CDR3 is 13 amino acids. Germline V gene data show CDR1 as WSHSY and CDR2 as SAAADI. CDR3: CASSETVTYEQYF. CDR3 DNA sequence: TGCGCCAGCAGTGAGACCGTTACCTACGAGCAGTACTTC.

V gene TRBV9 combines with J gene TRBJ2-7, with TRBD1 as a possible D gene (6 bases). Trimming pared 0 bases from V and 12 bases from J, leaving 16 bases between. The CDR3 runs 13 residues. Germline CDR1 and CDR2: SGDLS and YYNGEE. CDR3 nucleotide sequence: TGTGCCAGCAGCGTAGGTGGTAGGGGGAGTTCGTACTTC. This encodes CASSVGGRGSSYF.